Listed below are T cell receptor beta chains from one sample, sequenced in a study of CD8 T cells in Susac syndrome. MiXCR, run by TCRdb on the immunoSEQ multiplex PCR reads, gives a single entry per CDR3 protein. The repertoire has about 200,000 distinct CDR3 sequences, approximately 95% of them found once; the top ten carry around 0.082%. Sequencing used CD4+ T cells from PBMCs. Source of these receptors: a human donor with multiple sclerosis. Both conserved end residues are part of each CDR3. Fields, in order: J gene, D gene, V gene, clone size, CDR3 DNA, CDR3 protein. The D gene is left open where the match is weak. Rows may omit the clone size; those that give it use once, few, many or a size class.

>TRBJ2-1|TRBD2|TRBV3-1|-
TGTGCCAGCAGCCAGGGCCGGGGGGCCTACAATGAGCAGTTCTTC
CASSQGRGAYNEQFF
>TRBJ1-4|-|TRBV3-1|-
TGTGCCAGCAGCCACCGTGGGGTAAACGAAAAACTGTTTTTT
CASSHRGVNEKLFF
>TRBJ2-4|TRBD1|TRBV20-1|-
TGCAGTGCTCTTGGGACAGCCTGGGGCAAAAACATTCAGTACTTC
CSALGTAWGKNIQYF
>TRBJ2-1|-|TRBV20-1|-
TGCAGTGCTGACCGGGACGGCTACAATGAGCAGTTCTTC
CSADRDGYNEQFF
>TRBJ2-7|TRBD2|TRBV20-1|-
TGCAGTGCTAGAAGCGCCGCGGGGGGATCCTACGAGCAGTACTTC
CSARSAAGGSYEQYF
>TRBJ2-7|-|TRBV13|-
TGTGCCAGCAGCCGGACCGCTAGGAACGAGCAGTACTTC
CASSRTARNEQYF
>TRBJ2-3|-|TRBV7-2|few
TGTGCCAGCAGTTTCCAGAGCACAGATACGCAGTATTTT
CASSFQSTDTQYF
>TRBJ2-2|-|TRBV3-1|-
TGTGCCACCACCAGTCGGGCAAGGACCGGGGAGCTGTTTTTT
CATTSRARTGELFF
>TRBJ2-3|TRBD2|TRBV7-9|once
TGTGCCAGCAGTACCGGGACTAGCGCCGATACGCAGTATTTT
CASSTGTSADTQYF
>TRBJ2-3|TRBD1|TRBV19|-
TGTGCCAGTAGTATCGACCGGACAGGTCCGTATTTT
CASSIDRTGPYF
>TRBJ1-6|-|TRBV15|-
TGTGCCACCAGCAGAGTATTCGGATCACCCCTCCACTTT
CATSRVFGSPLHF
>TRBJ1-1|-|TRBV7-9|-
TGTGCCAGCGGATTAACAGCCAACACTGAAGCTTTCTTT
CASGLTANTEAFF
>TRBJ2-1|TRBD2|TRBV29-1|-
TGCAGCGTTGATCTGGGCGGGAGGGATGAGCAGTTCTTC
CSVDLGGRDEQFF
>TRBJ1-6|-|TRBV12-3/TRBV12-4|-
TGTGCCAGCAGTTTAGTATCCCCTACTAATTCACCCCTCCACTTT
CASSLVSPTNSPLHF
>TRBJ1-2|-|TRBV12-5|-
TGTGCTAGTGGTTTGCTGGGGGGTAACTATGGCTACACCTTC
CASGLLGGNYGYTF
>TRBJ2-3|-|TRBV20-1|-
TGCAGTGTGGGGAGGGTAAGGGGGCGGGAAACAGATACGCAGTATTTT
CSVGRVRGRETDTQYF
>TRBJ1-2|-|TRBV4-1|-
TGCGCCAGCAGGCACCGTCCAGAACCTGGCTATGGCTACACCTTC
CASRHRPEPGYGYTF
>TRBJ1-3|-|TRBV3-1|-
TGTGCCAGCAGCCAATCAGGAAACACCATATATTTT
CASSQSGNTIYF
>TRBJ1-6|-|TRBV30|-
TGTGCCTGGAGTGTGGGCGTTGTGGGATCACCCCTCCACTTT
CAWSVGVVGSPLHF
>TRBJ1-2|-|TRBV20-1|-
TGCAGTGGGGAGAGGGATGGCTACACCTTC
CSGERDGYTF
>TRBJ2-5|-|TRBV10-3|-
TGTGCCATCAACCAGACCCCGGGGGAGACCCAGTACTTC
CAINQTPGETQYF
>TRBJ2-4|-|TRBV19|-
TGTGCCAGTACCTCACCCGGCCTCGAAAACATTCAGTACTTC
CASTSPGLENIQYF
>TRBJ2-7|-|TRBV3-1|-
TGTGCCAGCAGCCAGGGCGCGACATGGAGGGGCGAGCAGTACTTC
CASSQGATWRGEQYF
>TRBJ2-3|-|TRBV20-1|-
TGCAGTGCCCCCCCTAACGGGCCACAGGATACGCAGTATTTT
CSAPPNGPQDTQYF
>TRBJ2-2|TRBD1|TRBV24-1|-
TGTGCCACCAGTCGGACAGGTGTGACCGGGGAGCTGTTTTTT
CATSRTGVTGELFF
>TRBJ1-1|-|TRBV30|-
TGTGCCTGGAGTACCAGAAGAGACACTGAAGCTTTCTTT
CAWSTRRDTEAFF
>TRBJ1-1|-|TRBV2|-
TGTGCCAGCAGGGGGGGAAACACTGAAGCTTTCTTT
CASRGGNTEAFF